What follows are 17 T cell receptor beta chains derived from one specimen sequenced in a study of Ad26.COV2.S vaccination and SARS-CoV-2 variants. TCRdb's copy holds only in-frame clones and misses some; the assay was immunoSEQ multiplex PCR. The repertoire holds about 420,000 clones, with roughly 90% as singletons. The treatment: approximately 18 received Ad26.COV2.S at low or high dose, single or two shots; roughly 5 received placebo; per-sample allocation not given. Specimens were obtained on day 63 following the first vaccine or placebo injection. The sequencing used peripheral blood, collected in a trial of Ad26.COV2.S vaccine versus placebo. These receptors all stem from a person aged 18-65 years who received the Ad26.COV2.S COVID-19 vaccine or a placebo.

This clone has more than one count but fewer than ten. The CDR3 sequence: CAASPGQGAGANTEAFF. CDR3 coding DNA: TGTGCCGCCTCCCCAGGACAGGGGGCAGGAGCGAACACTGAAGCTTTCTTT. The gene calls are TRBV10-3 and TRBJ1-1, with 11 positions matching TRBD1. Trimming removed 11 bases from V and 1 base from J; junction bases left unmatched: 15. The CDR3 runs 17 residues. From germline, CDR1 is ENHRY and CDR2 SYGVKD.

V is TRBV5-5 and J is TRBJ2-3; D is unclear. The germline V gene encodes CDR1 SGHKS and CDR2 YYEKEE (reference sequence). CDR3 length equals 16 residues. With 1 base removed from V and 2 bases from J, the gap between germline ends came to 14 bases. CDR3 sequence: CASSLTWPPPTDTQYF. CDR3 nucleotides: TGTGCCAGCAGCTTGACGTGGCCCCCCCCCACAGATACGCAGTATTTT.

This chain connects TRBV3-1 (or the pseudogene TRBV3-2) to TRBJ2-1, with no clear D. The CDR3 sequence is 14 residues long. The V gene's germline CDR1 is LGHDT and CDR2 YNNKEL (reference sequence). V lost 5 bases to trimming and J lost 4 bases, with 12 bases between them. CDR3 DNA: TGTGCCAGCAGCAGGAATTTGGGGTACAATGAGCAGTTCTTC. Amino acids: CASSRNLGYNEQFF.

This clone was seen only once. V is TRBV19 and J is TRBJ2-5, with D uncertain. The germline V gene has CDR1 LNHDA and CDR2 SQIVND (reference sequence). The CDR3 is 13 residues long. V was pared by 8 bases and J by 2 bases, with 12 bases between. As DNA, the CDR3 is TGTGCCAGTGGCCGGAAGAAGCAAGAGACCCAGTACTTC. Its translation: CASGRKKQETQYF.

The chain links TRBV6-5 to TRBJ1-6; D not resolved. The V end was cut by 4 bases, the J end by 7 bases, with 5 bases between. Germline V gives CDR1 MNHEY, CDR2 SVGAGI. There are 12 residues in the CDR3. DNA of the CDR3: TGTGCCAGCAGTTCTCGGAATTCACCCCTCCACTTT. Its translation is CASSSRNSPLHF.

This clone was counted a single time. The DNA of the CDR3 is TGTGCCAGCAGCGTAGGGGCTAGCGGGGGGCCTCTTCAAGAGACCCAGTACTTC. Translating it yields CASSVGASGGPLQETQYF. The J gene is TRBJ2-5, the V gene TRBV9, with 11 bases aligning to TRBD2. The CDR3 length is 18 residues. Germline CDR1 reads SGDLS; CDR2 reads YYNGEE. Germline trimming cut 0 bases from V and 2 bases from J; bases unmatched to any gene: 9.

The chain has TRBV28 and TRBJ1-2, with a tentative D call TRBD1 (6 bases). Trimming removed 10 bases from V and 2 bases from J, with 17 bases in between. In germline, CDR1 is MDHEN, CDR2 SYDVKM. The CDR3 covers 14 residues. The CDR3 DNA follows: TGTGCCACCCAGGGGCGGGTGCCCAACTATGGCTACACCTTC. Translated, it gives CATQGRVPNYGYTF.

The J gene is TRBJ1-2, the V gene TRBV18; D not certain. The V and J ends lost 0 bases and 1 base respectively, with 3 bases between them. The CDR3 has 13 amino acids. Germline CDR1 reads KGHSH; CDR2 reads LQKENI. The CDR3 region is CASSPPGNYGYTF. As DNA, the CDR3 is TGTGCCAGCTCACCACCCGGTAACTATGGCTACACCTTC.

V and J are TRBV3-1 (or the pseudogene TRBV3-2) and TRBJ1-1; weak D call: TRBD1 (5 bases). From germline, CDR1 is LGHDT and CDR2 YNNKEL (reference sequence). V was cut by 0 bases and J by 4 bases, with 18 bases left in between. The CDR3 loop spans 17 amino acids. The CDR3 bases are TGTGCCAGCAGCCAAGATATAGGGCCGAGGAGGGGCACTGAAGCTTTCTTT. Translated: CASSQDIGPRRGTEAFF.

This clone was seen only once. This rearrangement joins TRBV15 to TRBJ1-4; no clear D gene. The CDR3 runs to 13 residues. V lost 1 base and J lost 6, with 6 bases in between. Germline loops: CDR1 LNHNV, CDR2 YYDKDF (reference sequence). CDR3 protein: CATSRGRDEKLFF. The CDR3, as DNA: TGTGCCACCAGCAGAGGTAGAGATGAAAAACTGTTTTTT.

V and J are TRBV18 and TRBJ1-2; 12 bases agree with TRBD1. Germline trimming cut 6 bases from V and 5 bases from J; bases unmatched to any gene: 10. Germline values: CDR1 KGHSH, CDR2 LQKENI. The CDR3 totals 16 residues. CDR3 residues: CASSPGTGGARYGYTF. The CDR3 DNA sequence: TGTGCCAGCTCCCCCGGGACAGGGGGCGCTCGGTATGGCTACACCTTC. The complete variable domain, with remaining parts taken from reference TRBV18 and TRBJ1-2, reads NAGVMQNPRHLVRRRGQEARLRCSPMKGHSHVYWYRQLPEEGLKFMVYLQKENIIDESGMPKERFSAEFPKEGPSILRIQQVVRGDSAAYFCASSPGTGGARYGYTFGSGTRLTVV.

This clone was counted a single time. The sample carries other DNA sequences with the same CDR3. The chain employs TRBV30 and TRBJ2-3, with 10 bases matching TRBD1. The length of the CDR3 is 14 residues. The V gene end was trimmed by 1 base and the J gene end by 3 bases; junction bases not matched to a gene: 1. Germline V gene sequence: CDR1 GTSNPN, CDR2 SVGIG (reference sequence). In nucleotides, the CDR3 is TGTGCCTGGAGTGGGACAGGGGGTACAGATACGCAGTATTTT. Residues: CAWSGTGGTDTQYF.

The gene calls are TRBV7-6 and TRBJ1-6; 7 bases are shared with TRBD1. The length of the CDR3 is 15 residues. V dropped 2 bases and J dropped 7; count of bases not matched to a gene: 5. Germline CDR1 is SGHVS and CDR2 is FNYEAQ. CDR3 sequence reads: CASSLRQGRNSPLHF. CDR3 in DNA: TGTGCCAGCAGCTTACGACAGGGAAGGAATTCACCCCTCCACTTT.

V and J are TRBV4-1 and TRBJ2-7; the D is unclear. The CDR3 consists of 13 residues. V lost 0 bases, J lost 3 bases, and 6 bases lay in between. Germline V gene data show CDR1 as MGHRA and CDR2 as YSYEKL. CDR3 nucleotide sequence: TGCGCCAGCAGCCAAGAATGGAACTACGAGCAGTACTTC. Protein sequence: CASSQEWNYEQYF.

The chain links TRBV2 to TRBJ2-3, with D unresolved. V dropped 5 bases and J dropped 0 bases, with 15 bases sitting between them. There are 16 residues in the CDR3. CDR1 and CDR2 from the germline V gene are SNHLY and FYNNEI. The CDR3 coding sequence is TGTGCCAGCAGTCCTACAGCAACCTTTAGCACAGATACGCAGTATTTT. Protein sequence: CASSPTATFSTDTQYF.

The chain has TRBV28 and TRBJ1-1, with 9 bases that match TRBD1. The J segment lost 2 bases and the V segment lost 7 bases, leaving 8 bases of the junction unmatched. Germline CDR1 is MDHEN and CDR2 is SYDVKM. This CDR3 contains 15 residues. In DNA, the CDR3 is TGTGCCAGCACCTCTAGGACAGGGGTTAACACTGAAGCTTTCTTT. Its translation: CASTSRTGVNTEAFF.

The V gene is TRBV6-5, the J gene TRBJ1-2; 9 bases are a match to TRBD1. Germline values: CDR1 MNHEY, CDR2 SVGAGI. Germline trimming cut 1 base from V and 8 bases from J; bases unmatched to any gene: 8. The CDR3 has 15 residues. CDR3 in DNA: TGTGCCAGCAGTTACTTTACCGGGACAGGGATCGGCTACACCTTC. Its protein product is CASSYFTGTGIGYTF.